The clone carrying this T cell receptor (beta chain) turned up a few times. These data come from a study of T-cell reconstitution after alpha-beta-depleted transplantation in children. The CDR3 runs to 15 residues. The V and J ends lost 7 bases and 2 bases respectively, with 12 bases between them. Germline V gene lookup returns CDR1 MNHNS and CDR2 SASEGT. Unique molecular identifiers were used in preparing the TCRbeta library. TCRdb redid the calling of the PCR reads with MiXCR, one entry per CDR3 protein. Of about 410,000 distinct CDR3 sequences listed, roughly 21% are singletons. The V gene is TRBV6-1, the J gene TRBJ2-6; D remains ambiguous. This sample comprised PBMCs from the stem cell graft donor, obtained from the stem cell graft. The TCR was taken from a human donor who donated a stem cell graft to a child with acute myeloid leukemia. CDR3: CASTNSFTGANVLTF. The CDR3 DNA sequence: TGTGCCAGCACTAACAGTTTCACTGGGGCCAACGTCCTGACTTTC.